This T cell receptor (beta chain) was sequenced for a study of T-cell reconstitution after alpha-beta-depleted transplantation in children. This CDR3 region has 16 residues. The germline V gene encodes CDR1 DFQATT and CDR2 SNEGSKA (reference sequence). J gave up 1 base and V 1 base, and 5 bases lay outside the gene matches. Researchers prepared the TCRbeta library using unique molecular identifiers, the study reports. TCRdb analysed the PCR reads with MiXCR anew, one entry per CDR3 protein. In the table there are hundreds of thousands of distinct CDR3 sequences, 15% to 20% of which are singletons. Study-wide points: The main origin of T-cell counts and diversity one year after transplant was newly produced T cells.

Details on this clonotype: Its specificity is unknown.

Sequencing used PBMCs, mostly from graft donor cells, obtained 360 days after TCRalphabeta/CD19-depleted stem cell transplant. The receptor's source is a male patient aged 10-17 years who had a stem cell transplant for acute lymphoblastic leukemia, so the T cells may come from the graft donor. The rearrangement joins TRBV20-1 to TRBJ2-4; 9 positions match TRBD1. In DNA form, the CDR3 reads TGCAGTGCTAGAGCCACAGGGGGCTACGCCAAAAACATTCAGTACTTC. Translating it yields CSARATGGYAKNIQYF.